This TCR delta chain appears in the sequencing data of a study of delta chain sequences of gamma delta T cells (dated by TCRdb to about 2017). Points on this clone: The antigen it recognizes is unknown. A far larger clone differs by one base, so this is likely a read error.

The cysteine opens and the phenylalanine closes a CDR3 of 13 amino acids. Just the 39-base CDR3 DNA is kept, in frame starting at base 1. Based on the germline V gene, the CDR1 and CDR2 sequences are GEAIGNYY and EKD. Libraries were prepared through 5' RACE. The reads were generated on an Illumina MiSeq. TCRdb called clones afresh from the public reads with CATT; identical DNA rows were later merged. The sample includes approximately 400 delta-chain clones, with 44% observed a single time. Clones ranked in the top ten supply around 24% of the sample. The sequencing input was either unsorted cells or a sorted T cell fraction (not recorded which). The V and J genes are TRDV2 and TRDJ1; the D gene is not confidently resolved. The sequence was collected from a human donor in good health. The nucleotides are TGTGCCTGTGATCCTCTAAACACCGATAAACTCACCTTT. It codes for CACDPLNTDKLTF.